This record looks at one TCR beta chain sequence and its context. Its antigen is still unknown. This sample is drawn from a study of T cells in Graves' hyperthyroidism and ophthalmopathy. Findings and limits, study-wide: Stable hyperthyroidism and ophthalmopathy were separated using 13 V-J signatures.

Recently diagnosed hyperthyroidism of less than 2 months' duration affected patients aged 18 to 65. The source material, RNA transcripts, was used to amplify TCR beta CDR3 regions. The HTBI primer set drove a first-round RT-PCR of the TCR CDR3. TCRdb reprocessed the multiplex PCR reads via MiXCR and lists one record per CDR3 protein. This table has about 840,000 distinct CDR3 sequences, 38% appearing once. Germline V gene sequence: CDR1 ENHRY, CDR2 SYGVKD. CDR3 length: 15 residues. V gave up 3 bases and J gave up 7 bases, with 16 bases separating them. This sequence joins TRBV10-3 and TRBJ1-5; D is perhaps TRBD1 (5 bases). The sequence was collected from a man between 18 and 29 years old with Graves' hyperthyroidism. Sequencing was carried out using blood. CDR3 protein: CAISDRVESRQPQHF. CDR3 sequence (DNA): TGTGCCATCAGTGACAGGGTTGAATCGAGACAGCCCCAGCATTTT.